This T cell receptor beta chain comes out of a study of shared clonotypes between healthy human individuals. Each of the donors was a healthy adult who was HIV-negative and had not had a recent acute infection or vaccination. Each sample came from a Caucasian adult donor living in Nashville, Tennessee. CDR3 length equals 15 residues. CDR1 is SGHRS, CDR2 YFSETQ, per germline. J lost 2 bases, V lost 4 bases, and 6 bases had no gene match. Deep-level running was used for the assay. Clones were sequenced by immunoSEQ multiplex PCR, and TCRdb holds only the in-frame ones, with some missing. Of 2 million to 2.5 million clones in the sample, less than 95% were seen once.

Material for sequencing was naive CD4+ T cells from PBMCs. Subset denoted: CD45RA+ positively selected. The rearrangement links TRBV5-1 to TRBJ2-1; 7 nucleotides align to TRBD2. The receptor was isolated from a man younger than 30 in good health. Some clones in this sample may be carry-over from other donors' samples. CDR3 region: CASSPLAATYNEQFF. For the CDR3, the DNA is TGCGCCAGCAGCCCCCTAGCGGCCACCTACAATGAGCAGTTCTTC. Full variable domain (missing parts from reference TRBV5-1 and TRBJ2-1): KAGVTQTPRYLIKTRGQQVTLSCSPISGHRSVSWYQQTPGQGLQFLFEYFSETQRNKGNFPGRFSGRQFSNSRSEMNVSTLELGDSALYLCASSPLAATYNEQFFGPGTRLTVL.